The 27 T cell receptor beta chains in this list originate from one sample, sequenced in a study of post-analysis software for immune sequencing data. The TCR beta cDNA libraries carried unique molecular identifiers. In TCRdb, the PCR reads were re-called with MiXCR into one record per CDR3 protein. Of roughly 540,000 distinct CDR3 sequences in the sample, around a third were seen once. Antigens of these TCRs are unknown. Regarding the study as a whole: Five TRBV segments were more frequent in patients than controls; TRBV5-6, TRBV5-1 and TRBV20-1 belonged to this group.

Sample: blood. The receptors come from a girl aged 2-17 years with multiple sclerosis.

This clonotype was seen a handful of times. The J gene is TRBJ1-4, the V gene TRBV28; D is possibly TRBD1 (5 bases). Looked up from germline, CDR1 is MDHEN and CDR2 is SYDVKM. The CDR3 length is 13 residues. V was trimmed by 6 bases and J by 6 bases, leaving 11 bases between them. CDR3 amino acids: CASRQGRDEKLFF. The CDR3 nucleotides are TGTGCCAGCAGGCAGGGTCGGGATGAAAAACTGTTTTTT.

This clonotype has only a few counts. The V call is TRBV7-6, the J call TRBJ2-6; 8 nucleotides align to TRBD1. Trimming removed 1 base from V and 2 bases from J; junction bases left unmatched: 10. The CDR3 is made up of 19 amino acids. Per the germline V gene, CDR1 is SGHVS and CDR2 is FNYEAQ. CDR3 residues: CASSLVPTGAGAGANVLTF. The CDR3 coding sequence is TGTGCCAGCAGCTTAGTTCCGACAGGGGCTGGGGCTGGGGCCAACGTCCTGACTTTC.

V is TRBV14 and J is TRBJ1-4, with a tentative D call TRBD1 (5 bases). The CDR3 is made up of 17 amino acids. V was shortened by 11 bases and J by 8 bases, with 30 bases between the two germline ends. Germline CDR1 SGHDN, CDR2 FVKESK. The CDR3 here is CAPKRDGRHTAWEKLFF. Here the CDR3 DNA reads TGTGCCCCCAAACGGGACGGCAGACACACAGCATGGGAAAAACTGTTTTTT.

The CDR3 bases are TGTGCCAGCAGTTCCCCAATGGGACTAGCGGGGGTGCAGGGTGAGCAGTTCTTC. Translation gives CASSSPMGLAGVQGEQFF. The V and J genes are TRBV28 and TRBJ2-1; the match to TRBD2 covers 14 bases. Trimming removed 4 bases from V and 9 bases from J; junction bases left unmatched: 14. This CDR3 region has 18 residues. The germline CDR1 and CDR2 sequences are MDHEN and SYDVKM. The full variable domain, with the rest looked up from reference TRBV28 and TRBJ2-1, is DVKVTQSSRYLVKRTGEKVFLECVQDMDHENMFWYRQDPGLGLRLIYFSYDVKMKEKGDIPEGYSVSREKKERFSLILESASTNQTSMYLCASSSPMGLAGVQGEQFFGPGTRLTVL.

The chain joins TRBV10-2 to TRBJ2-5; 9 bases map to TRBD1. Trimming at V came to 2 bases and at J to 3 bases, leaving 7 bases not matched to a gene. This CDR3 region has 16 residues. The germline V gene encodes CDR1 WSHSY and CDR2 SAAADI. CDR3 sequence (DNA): TGCGCCAGCAGTGAGGGGCCGGGACAGGGTAAAGAGACCCAGTACTTC. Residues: CASSEGPGQGKETQYF.

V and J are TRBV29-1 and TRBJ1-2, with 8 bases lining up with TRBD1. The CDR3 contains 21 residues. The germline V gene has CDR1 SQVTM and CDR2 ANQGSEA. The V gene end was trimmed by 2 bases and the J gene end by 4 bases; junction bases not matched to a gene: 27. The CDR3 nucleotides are TGCAGCGTTGAAACATCGAGAGGGGCAGGGGGCGACACGACACTCCGCTATGGCTACACCTTC. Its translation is CSVETSRGAGGDTTLRYGYTF.

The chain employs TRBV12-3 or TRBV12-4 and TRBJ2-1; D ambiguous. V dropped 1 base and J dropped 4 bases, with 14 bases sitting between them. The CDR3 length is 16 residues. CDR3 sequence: CASSLVGSPKYNEQFF. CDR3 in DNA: TGTGCCAGCAGTTTAGTGGGTAGCCCTAAGTACAATGAGCAGTTCTTC.

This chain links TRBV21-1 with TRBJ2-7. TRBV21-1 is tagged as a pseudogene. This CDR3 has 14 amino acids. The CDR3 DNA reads TGTGCCAGCCATAAAGAGTCGGGTACCTACGAGCAGTACTTC. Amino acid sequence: CASHKESGTYEQYF.

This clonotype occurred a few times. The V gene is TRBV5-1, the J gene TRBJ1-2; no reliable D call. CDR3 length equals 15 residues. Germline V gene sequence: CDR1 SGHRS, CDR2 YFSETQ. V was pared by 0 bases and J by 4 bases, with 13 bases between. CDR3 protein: CASSLVNGMGYGYTF. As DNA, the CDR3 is TGCGCCAGCAGCTTGGTAAACGGGATGGGCTATGGCTACACCTTC. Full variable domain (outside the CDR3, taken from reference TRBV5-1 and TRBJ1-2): KAGVTQTPRYLIKTRGQQVTLSCSPISGHRSVSWYQQTPGQGLQFLFEYFSETQRNKGNFPGRFSGRQFSNSRSEMNVSTLELGDSALYLCASSLVNGMGYGYTFGSGTRLTVV.

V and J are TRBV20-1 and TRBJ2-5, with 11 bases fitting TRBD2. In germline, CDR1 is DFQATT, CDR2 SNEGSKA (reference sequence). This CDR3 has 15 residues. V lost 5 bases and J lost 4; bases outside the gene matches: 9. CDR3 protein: CSAPTRSGGGETQYF. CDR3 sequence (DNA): TGCAGTGCTCCTACACGTAGCGGGGGGGGAGAGACCCAGTACTTC.

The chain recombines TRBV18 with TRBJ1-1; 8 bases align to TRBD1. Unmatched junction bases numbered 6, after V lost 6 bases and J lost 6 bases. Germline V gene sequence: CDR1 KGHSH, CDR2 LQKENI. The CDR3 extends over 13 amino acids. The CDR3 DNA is TGTGCCAGCTCCATGGGACAGGACTCTGAAGCTTTCTTT. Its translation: CASSMGQDSEAFF.

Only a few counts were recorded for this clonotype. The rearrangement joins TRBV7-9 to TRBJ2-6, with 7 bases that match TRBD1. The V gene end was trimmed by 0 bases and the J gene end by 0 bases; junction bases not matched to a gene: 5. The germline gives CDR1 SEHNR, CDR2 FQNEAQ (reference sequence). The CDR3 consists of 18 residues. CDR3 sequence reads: CASSLAGGRLSGANVLTF. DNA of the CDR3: TGTGCCAGCAGCTTAGCAGGGGGCCGACTCTCTGGGGCCAACGTCCTGACTTTC.

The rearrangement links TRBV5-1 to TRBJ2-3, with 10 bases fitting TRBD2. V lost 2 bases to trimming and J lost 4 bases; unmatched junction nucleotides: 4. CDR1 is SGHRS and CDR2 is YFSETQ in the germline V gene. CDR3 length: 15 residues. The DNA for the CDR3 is TGCGCCAGCAGCTTCTCGGGACTAGCGTCAGATACGCAGTATTTT. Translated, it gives CASSFSGLASDTQYF.

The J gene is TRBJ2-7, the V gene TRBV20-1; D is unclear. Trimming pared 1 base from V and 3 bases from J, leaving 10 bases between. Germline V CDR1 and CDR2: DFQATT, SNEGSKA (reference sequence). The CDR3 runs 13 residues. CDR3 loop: CSARGSTGYEQYF. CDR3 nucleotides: TGCAGTGCTAGAGGCTCGACCGGCTACGAGCAGTACTTC.

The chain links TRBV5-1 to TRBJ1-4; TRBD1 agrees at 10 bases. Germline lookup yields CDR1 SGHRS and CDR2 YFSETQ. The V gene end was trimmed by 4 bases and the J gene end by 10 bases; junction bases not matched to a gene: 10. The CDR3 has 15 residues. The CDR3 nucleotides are TGCGCCAGCAGCCCCCCCGGGACAGGGGAGGGAAAACTGTTTTTT. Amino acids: CASSPPGTGEGKLFF.

The chain's CDR3 is CASSDTLLGPLHF. The CDR3 nucleotides read TGTGCCAGCAGTGACACCCTTCTAGGCCCCCTCCACTTT. The chain joins TRBV2 to TRBJ1-6; D ambiguous. There are 13 residues in the CDR3. The ends were cut back, 3 bases at V and 13 bases at J, with 13 bases in the middle. Germline-derived CDR1 and CDR2 are SNHLY and FYNNEI.

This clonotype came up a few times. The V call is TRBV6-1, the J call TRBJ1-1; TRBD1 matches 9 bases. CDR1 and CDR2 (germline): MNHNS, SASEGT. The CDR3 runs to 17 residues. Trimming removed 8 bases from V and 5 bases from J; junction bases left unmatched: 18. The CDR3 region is CASGRYEGQGMVTEAFF. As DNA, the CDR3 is TGTGCCAGCGGAAGGTATGAAGGACAGGGGATGGTTACTGAAGCTTTCTTT.

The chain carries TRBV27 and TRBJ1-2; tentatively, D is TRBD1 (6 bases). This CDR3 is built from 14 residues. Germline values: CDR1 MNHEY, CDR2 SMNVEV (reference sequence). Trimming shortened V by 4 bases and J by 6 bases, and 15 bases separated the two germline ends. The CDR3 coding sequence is TGTGCCAGCAGTTCGGCAGGGGAGGAGGATGGCTACACCTTC. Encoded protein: CASSSAGEEDGYTF.

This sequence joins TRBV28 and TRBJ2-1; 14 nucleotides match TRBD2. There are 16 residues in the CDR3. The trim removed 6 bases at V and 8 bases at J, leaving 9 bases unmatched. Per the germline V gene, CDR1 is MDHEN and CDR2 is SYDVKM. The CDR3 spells CASSHRLAGGRDEQFF. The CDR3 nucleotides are TGTGCCAGCAGCCATAGACTAGCGGGGGGGCGGGATGAGCAGTTCTTC.

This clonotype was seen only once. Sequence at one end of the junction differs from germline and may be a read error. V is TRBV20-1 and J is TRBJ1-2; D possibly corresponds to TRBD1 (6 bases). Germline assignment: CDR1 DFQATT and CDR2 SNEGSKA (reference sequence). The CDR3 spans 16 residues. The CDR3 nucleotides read TGCAGTGCTAGTGGGGGGCCCCTCATAGCTAACTATGGCCACACCTTC. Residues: CSASGGPLIANYGHTF.

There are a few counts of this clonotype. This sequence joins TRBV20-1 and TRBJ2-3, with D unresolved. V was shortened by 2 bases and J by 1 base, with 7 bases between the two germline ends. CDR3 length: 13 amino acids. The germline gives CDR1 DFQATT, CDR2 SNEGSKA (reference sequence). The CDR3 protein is CSARLPGTDTQYF. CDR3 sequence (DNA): TGCAGTGCTAGACTTCCGGGCACAGATACGCAGTATTTT.

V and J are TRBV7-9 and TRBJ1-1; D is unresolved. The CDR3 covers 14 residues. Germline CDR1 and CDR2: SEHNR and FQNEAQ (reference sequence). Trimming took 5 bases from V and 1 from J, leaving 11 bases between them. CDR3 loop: CASSRMTPNTEAFF. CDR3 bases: TGTGCCAGCAGCCGAATGACACCGAACACTGAAGCTTTCTTT.

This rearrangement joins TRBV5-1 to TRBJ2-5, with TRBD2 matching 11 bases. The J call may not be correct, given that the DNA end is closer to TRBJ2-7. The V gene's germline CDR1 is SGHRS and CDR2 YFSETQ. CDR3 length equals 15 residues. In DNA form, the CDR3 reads TGCGCCAGCAGCTTCGAGACTAGCGGGGCCTACGAGCAGTACTTC. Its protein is CASSFETSGAYEQYF.

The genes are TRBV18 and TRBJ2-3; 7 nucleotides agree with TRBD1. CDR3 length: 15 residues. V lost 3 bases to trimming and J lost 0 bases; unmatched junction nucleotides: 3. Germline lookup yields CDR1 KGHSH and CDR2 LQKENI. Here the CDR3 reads CASSPVQGSTDTQYF. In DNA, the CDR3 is TGTGCCAGCTCACCGGTACAGGGGAGCACAGATACGCAGTATTTT.

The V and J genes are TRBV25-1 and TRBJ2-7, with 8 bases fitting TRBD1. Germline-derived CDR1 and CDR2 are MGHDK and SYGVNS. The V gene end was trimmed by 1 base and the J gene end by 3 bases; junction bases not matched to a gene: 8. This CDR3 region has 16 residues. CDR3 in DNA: TGTGCCAGCAGTGAATCCTCCTCTGACAGGGGCTACGAGCAGTACTTC. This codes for CASSESSSDRGYEQYF.

CDR3 nucleotide sequence: TGCGCCAGCCGCCCAGGGGGTGGCCGCCGTTTAGGAGGCTACACCTTC. Protein: CASRPGGGRRLGGYTF. The V and J genes are TRBV5-1 and TRBJ1-2; 7 bases fit TRBD1. V gave up 7 bases and J gave up 8 bases; unmatched junction bases: 20. Germline CDR1 reads SGHRS; CDR2 reads YFSETQ. The CDR3 contains 16 residues.

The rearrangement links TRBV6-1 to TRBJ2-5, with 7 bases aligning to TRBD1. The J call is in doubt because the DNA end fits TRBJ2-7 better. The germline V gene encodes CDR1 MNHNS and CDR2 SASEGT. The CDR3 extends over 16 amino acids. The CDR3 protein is CASSATRGLLTYEQYF. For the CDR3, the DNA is TGTGCCAGCAGTGCCACGAGGGGGCTACTGACCTACGAGCAGTACTTC.